One sample yielded the 29 T cell receptor beta chains listed below, sequenced in a study of cytomegalovirus exposure and HLA in healthy donors. PCR involved 60 Vbeta and 13 Jbeta primers. Here immunoSEQ multiplex PCR was the method, and the copy in TCRdb shows in-frame clones only, minus some. The sample yields about 200,000 clones, about 12% seen once. Sequencing was done on a sample of PBMCs. Receptors were obtained from a man aged 45-60 years in good health and CMV-seropositive.

On this clone itself: Other nucleotide sequences from this sample produce the same CDR3. The chain couples TRBV7-2 to TRBJ2-5; D is uncertain. The V gene lost 5 bases and the J gene lost 4 bases, with 8 bases spanning the gap. The CDR3 extends over 12 amino acids. Germline lookup yields CDR1 SGHTA and CDR2 FQGNSA. CDR3 DNA sequence: TGTGCCAGCAGCCCCCCGTCAGAGACCCAGTACTTC. Protein: CASSPPSETQYF.

This clone has more than one count but fewer than ten. The rearrangement uses TRBV21-1 and TRBJ2-1; no DNA check was done on the table's D call, TRBD1. TRBV21-1 is annotated as a pseudogene. The CDR3 sequence is 14 residues long. Here the CDR3 reads CASSKARDREEQFF. As DNA, the CDR3 is TGTGCCAGCAGCAAAGCTAGGGACAGGGAGGAACAGTTCTTC.

This clone was found a few times. This chain connects TRBV5-1 to TRBJ1-3; tentative D call: TRBD1 (5 bases). This CDR3 contains 13 residues. Germline CDR1 reads SGHRS; CDR2 reads YFSETQ. Trimming removed 1 base at V and 6 bases at J, with 8 bases between. CDR3 loop: CASSLTGENTIYF. The CDR3 DNA follows: TGCGCCAGCAGCTTGACGGGGGAAAACACCATATATTTT.

The gene calls are TRBV9 and TRBJ1-6; 8 bases match TRBD1. Germline V gene lookup returns CDR1 SGDLS and CDR2 YYNGEE. After removal of 4 bases from V and 5 bases from J, the junction contained 5 bases not matched to a gene. CDR3 size: 15 residues. The CDR3 sequence is CASSPGQGNNSPLHF. The CDR3 DNA reads as TGTGCCAGCAGCCCAGGACAGGGAAATAATTCACCCCTCCACTTT.

This clone was detected only a few times. The gene calls are TRBV7-2 and TRBJ2-3, with TRBD2 identical over 9 bases. This CDR3 comprises 15 residues. V gave up 5 bases and J gave up 4 bases; unmatched junction bases: 7. Germline CDR1 and CDR2: SGHTA and FQGNSA. As DNA, the CDR3 is TGTGCCAGCAGCATGCGGGGGGGCAGGGCAGATACGCAGTATTTT. Its protein is CASSMRGGRADTQYF.

The chain couples TRBV30 to TRBJ1-2; TRBD1 agrees at 9 bases. CDR1 and CDR2 (germline): GTSNPN, SVGIG (reference sequence). This CDR3 spans 16 amino acids. Trimming removed 4 bases from V and 2 bases from J; junction bases left unmatched: 11. CDR3 in amino acids: CAWTTPGQGPNYGYTF. The CDR3 DNA follows: TGTGCCTGGACTACACCGGGACAGGGCCCCAACTATGGCTACACCTTC.

This sequence joins TRBV5-4 and TRBJ1-5; 7 bases are shared with TRBD1. From germline, CDR1 is SGHNT and CDR2 YYREEE (reference sequence). The CDR3 extends over 15 amino acids. Trimming removed 3 bases from V and 0 bases from J; junction bases left unmatched: 3. CDR3 protein: CASSSGTDSNQPQHF. In nucleotides, the CDR3 is TGTGCCAGCAGCTCCGGGACAGATAGCAATCAGCCCCAGCATTTT.

Here the CDR3 reads CSGSTGSNQPQHF. In nucleotides, the CDR3 is TGCAGCGGATCTACAGGGAGCAATCAGCCCCAGCATTTT. The rearrangement links TRBV29-1 to TRBJ1-5; possible D gene TRBD1, 6 bases. This CDR3 contains 13 residues. CDR1 is SQVTM, CDR2 ANQGSEA, per germline. Trimming cost V 7 bases and J 1 base, with 11 bases left between them.

The V gene is TRBV9, the J gene TRBJ1-1, with D tentatively TRBD1 (5 bases). Germline V gene data show CDR1 as SGDLS and CDR2 as YYNGEE. V shed 4 bases and J shed 1 base, with 14 bases lying between them. CDR3 length equals 15 residues. CDR3 in amino acids: CASSPLGGTNTEAFF. The CDR3 bases are TGTGCCAGCAGCCCTTTGGGAGGGACGAACACTGAAGCTTTCTTT.

V is TRBV10-3 and J is TRBJ2-3, with TRBD2 matching 8 bases. The CDR3 consists of 14 residues. CDR1 ENHRY and CDR2 SYGVKD come from the germline V gene. J was trimmed by 5 bases and V by 8 bases; bases with no gene match: 9. In nucleotides, the CDR3 is TGTGCCATCCGGGGGGGTAGCGGGATAGATACGCAGTATTTT. It specifies CAIRGGSGIDTQYF.

In its sample, this clone was seen a few times. The chain joins TRBV6-6 to TRBJ2-1, with D perhaps matching TRBD1 (5 bases). Germline V gene data show CDR1 as MNHNY and CDR2 as SVGAGI (reference sequence). CDR3 length: 11 residues. The V end was cut by 7 bases, the J end by 6 bases, with 7 bases between. This CDR3 reads CASTGINEQFF. The DNA of the CDR3 is TGTGCCAGCACAGGGATCAATGAGCAGTTCTTC.

This clone showed up just a few times. The chain has TRBV7-8 and TRBJ1-5, with D possibly being TRBD1 (5 bases). CDR3 length: 15 amino acids. Germline V gives CDR1 SGHVS, CDR2 FQNEAQ. V lost 8 bases and J 10 bases, leaving 24 bases between the germline ends. For the CDR3, the DNA is TGTGCCAGCGGAGCCTGGGGAGGGGCCGAGGGACCCCAGCATTTT. It encodes CASGAWGGAEGPQHF.

For the CDR3, the DNA is TGCGCCAGCAGCCAGACACCGGACACTGAAGCTTTCTTT. It yields the protein CASSQTPDTEAFF. The chain employs TRBV5-1 and TRBJ1-1; D is unclear. This CDR3 is built from 13 residues. With 4 bases removed from V and 3 bases from J, the gap between germline ends came to 10 bases. Germline CDR1 and CDR2: SGHRS and YFSETQ.

The chain has TRBV27 and TRBJ1-5; no clear D gene. Trimming removed 4 bases from V and 8 bases from J, with 12 bases in between. Germline V gene data show CDR1 as MNHEY and CDR2 as SMNVEV (reference sequence). This CDR3 region has 13 residues. CDR3 protein: CASSWAPREPQHF. Written as DNA, the CDR3 is TGTGCCAGCAGTTGGGCCCCGAGGGAGCCCCAGCATTTT.

This clone was seen more than once but under ten times. This chain connects TRBV27 to TRBJ1-1; D possibly corresponds to TRBD1 (6 bases). The CDR3 extends over 12 amino acids. Germline-derived CDR1 and CDR2 are MNHEY and SMNVEV (reference sequence). V was clipped by 10 bases and J by 5 bases, with 14 bases between them. DNA for the CDR3: TGTGCCAACAAGAGAGGGGGAACTGAAGCTTTCTTT. This gives the protein CANKRGGTEAFF.

A few counts support this clone. The chain carries TRBV27 and TRBJ1-2, with 7 bases fitting TRBD1. CDR1 and CDR2 (germline): MNHEY, SMNVEV (reference sequence). Losses at the gene ends were 2 bases for V and 8 bases for J; bases not matched to a gene: 5. CDR3 size: 13 residues. CDR3 loop: CASSLRQGSGYTF. The CDR3 DNA reads TGTGCCAGCAGTTTAAGACAGGGAAGCGGCTACACCTTC.

J is TRBJ1-5 and V is TRBV27; a weak D match, TRBD1 (5 bases). This CDR3 comprises 15 residues. V lost 2 bases and J lost 0, with 8 bases in between. CDR1 is MNHEY and CDR2 is SMNVEV in the germline V gene (reference sequence). The CDR3 nucleotides read TGTGCCAGCAGTTTAGTTAGGGGTAGCAATCAGCCCCAGCATTTT. Its protein product is CASSLVRGSNQPQHF.

This clone was detected only a few times. The chain uses TRBV16 and TRBJ2-7, with D tentatively TRBD1 (6 bases). Germline V CDR1 and CDR2: KGHSY, FQNENV. The CDR3 has 15 residues. Trimming took 4 bases from V and 0 from J, leaving 13 bases between them. The CDR3 DNA reads as TGTGCCAGCAGCCTAATCCGGGACACCTCCTACGAGCAGTACTTC. This translates into CASSLIRDTSYEQYF.

This clone was seen a handful of times. The V call is TRBV11-2, the J call TRBJ2-2; 8 bases align to TRBD2. The CDR3 is made up of 16 amino acids. Unmatched junction bases numbered 7, after V lost 1 base and J lost 6 bases. CDR1 SGHAT and CDR2 FQNNGV come from the germline V gene. CDR3 coding DNA: TGTGCCAGCAGCTTAGTTCTCCAGCGGGGGTCCGGGGAGCTGTTTTTT. It translates to CASSLVLQRGSGELFF.

This rearrangement joins TRBV2 to TRBJ1-5; 11 nucleotides line up with TRBD1. CDR3 length: 15 amino acids. The V gene end was trimmed by 5 bases and the J gene end by 6 bases; junction bases not matched to a gene: 6. CDR1 and CDR2 from the germline V gene are SNHLY and FYNNEI. CDR3 region: CASSQRTGGGQPQHF. CDR3 nucleotides: TGTGCCAGCAGTCAAAGGACAGGGGGCGGTCAGCCCCAGCATTTT.

This clone was detected only a few times. The chain links TRBV9 to TRBJ2-2, with TRBD1 matching over 7 bases. The CDR3 covers 15 residues. The germline V gene encodes CDR1 SGDLS and CDR2 YYNGEE. Unmatched junction bases numbered 6, after V lost 3 bases and J lost 4 bases. The DNA for the CDR3 is TGTGCCAGCAGCGCCGCGACAGGGCCCACCGGGGAGCTGTTTTTT. The encoded protein is CASSAATGPTGELFF.

This clone was seen a handful of times. This chain joins TRBV4-2 and TRBJ2-2; 7 bases agree with TRBD1. Trimming took 0 bases from V and 7 from J; bases not matched to a gene: 11. Germline V CDR1 and CDR2: LGHNA, YNFKEQ. The length of the CDR3 is 17 residues. The CDR3 sequence is CASSQEPAGGRVGELFF. The CDR3 DNA is TGTGCCAGCAGCCAAGAGCCCGCAGGGGGTCGTGTCGGGGAGCTGTTTTTT.

This clone has more than one count but fewer than ten. The chain is built from TRBV7-9 and TRBJ2-5; the match to TRBD1 covers 7 bases. Germline V gene sequence: CDR1 SEHNR, CDR2 FQNEAQ (reference sequence). V lost 4 bases to trimming and J lost 2 bases; unmatched junction nucleotides: 1. CDR3 length equals 13 residues. The CDR3 DNA reads TGTGCCAGCAGCTCGGGACAGCAAGAGACCCAGTACTTC. Its protein is CASSSGQQETQYF.

This clone has only a few counts. The chain is built from TRBV7-2 and TRBJ1-3; D gene unclear. Trimming took off 5 bases at V and 0 bases at J, with 11 bases between the two ends. Germline assignment: CDR1 SGHTA and CDR2 FQGNSA. CDR3 size: 15 residues. CDR3 coding DNA: TGTGCCAGCAGCAGACACGCGAACTCTGGAAACACCATATATTTT. Protein: CASSRHANSGNTIYF.

V gene TRBV27 combines with J gene TRBJ2-3, with 11 bases that match TRBD2. The germline gives CDR1 MNHEY, CDR2 SMNVEV (reference sequence). This CDR3 is built from 17 residues. V lost 5 bases and J lost 0; bases outside the gene matches: 7. The CDR3 spells CASSLELAGVSTDTQYF. The CDR3 DNA reads TGTGCCAGCAGTCTCGAACTAGCGGGGGTCAGCACAGATACGCAGTATTTT.

The chain joins TRBV27 to TRBJ1-2; 10 positions agree with TRBD1. The CDR3 runs to 15 residues. The V gene's germline CDR1 is MNHEY and CDR2 SMNVEV (reference sequence). V shed 6 bases, J shed 3 bases, and the junction held 7 bases outside the gene matches. The CDR3 sequence is CASSPQTGGDYGYTF. The CDR3 DNA reads as TGTGCCAGCAGCCCCCAGACAGGGGGCGACTATGGCTACACCTTC.

This clone was counted only a few times. The chain carries TRBV25-1 and TRBJ2-1; TRBD2 matches 8 bases. J gave up 3 bases and V 4 bases, and 8 bases lay outside the gene matches. Looked up from germline, CDR1 is MGHDK and CDR2 is SYGVNS. The CDR3 covers 16 residues. In DNA form, the CDR3 reads TGTGCCAGCAGTGCCCAGGGGCGGGGGGTCTACAATGAGCAGTTCTTC. Translated, it gives CASSAQGRGVYNEQFF.

The gene calls are TRBV18 and TRBJ1-3, with unresolved D. The CDR3 loop spans 14 amino acids. The V and J ends lost 3 bases and 0 bases respectively, with 6 bases between them. Looked up from germline, CDR1 is KGHSH and CDR2 is LQKENI. CDR3 region: CASSPGVSGNTIYF. The CDR3 DNA follows: TGTGCCAGCTCACCTGGAGTCTCTGGAAACACCATATATTTT.

This clone was seen more than once but under ten times. J is TRBJ2-5 and V is TRBV28; 9 bases line up with TRBD1. V gave up 3 bases and J gave up 9 bases; unmatched junction bases: 11. The CDR3 covers 15 residues. Per the germline V gene, CDR1 is MDHEN and CDR2 is SYDVKM. This CDR3 reads CASSLGGQGPVAQYF. The CDR3 DNA reads as TGTGCCAGCAGTTTGGGGGGACAGGGCCCTGTGGCCCAGTACTTC.